This T cell receptor (beta chain) was observed in a study of blood T cell repertoires in COVID-19. The overall study: The study drew acute and convalescent COVID-19 samples from the United States, Italy and Spain. PBMCs, B-cell-depleted T cells, or T cells provided the cDNA or gDNA that made up the material.

Germline-derived CDR1 and CDR2 are SGHTA and FQGNSA. CDR3 length: 12 residues. Trimming stripped 1 base from V and 5 bases from J, with 6 bases between. As processed by the authors: The assay estimated nucleated cells by amplifying reference gene primers. The table came from immunoSEQ multiplex PCR; TCRdb's copy has only in-frame clones and leaves some out. The DNA gave D and trimming, while V, J and clone size come from that table. The sample lists about 210,000 clones, roughly 80% seen once, with under 8% in the top ten. The TCR was taken from a man aged 55 to 70 with acute or convalescent COVID-19. This chain connects TRBV7-2 to TRBJ2-7; D remains unclear. The sequencing sample was made of peripheral blood. This CDR3 reads CASSLGVHEQYF. DNA of the CDR3: TGTGCCAGCAGCTTAGGAGTCCACGAGCAGTACTTC.